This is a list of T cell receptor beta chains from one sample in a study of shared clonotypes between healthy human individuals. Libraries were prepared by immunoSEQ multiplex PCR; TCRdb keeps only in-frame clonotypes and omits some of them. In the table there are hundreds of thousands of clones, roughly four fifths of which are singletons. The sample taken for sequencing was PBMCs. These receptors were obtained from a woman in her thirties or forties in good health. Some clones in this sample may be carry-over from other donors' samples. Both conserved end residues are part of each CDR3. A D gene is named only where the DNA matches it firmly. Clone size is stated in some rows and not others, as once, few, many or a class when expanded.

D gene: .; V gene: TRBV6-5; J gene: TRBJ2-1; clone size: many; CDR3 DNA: TGTGCCAGCAGTTACGCCCGGGGGAGTTCCTACAATGAGCAGTTCTTC; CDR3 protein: CASSYARGSSYNEQFF
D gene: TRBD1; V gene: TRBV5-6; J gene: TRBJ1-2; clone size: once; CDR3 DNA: TGTGCCAGCAGCTTGGGGACAGGGTTCGGTTATGGCTACACCTTC; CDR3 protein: CASSLGTGFGYGYTF
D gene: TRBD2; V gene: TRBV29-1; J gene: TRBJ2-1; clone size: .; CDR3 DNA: TGCAGCGTTGATAAGTCCGCTAGCGGCTCCTCCGGGCAGTTCTTC; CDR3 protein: CSVDKSASGSSGQFF
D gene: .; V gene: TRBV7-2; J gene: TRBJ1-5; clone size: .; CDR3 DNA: TGTGCCAGCAGCTTAAGAGGGGTCCAGCCCCAGCATTTT; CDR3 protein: CASSLRGVQPQHF
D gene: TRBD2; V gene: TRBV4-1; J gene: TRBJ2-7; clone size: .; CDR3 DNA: TGCGCCAGCAGTCTATTCAGTAGCGGGAGCTCCTACGAGCAGTACTTC; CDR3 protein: CASSLFSSGSSYEQYF
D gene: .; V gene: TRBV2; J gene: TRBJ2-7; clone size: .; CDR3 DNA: TGTGCCAGCACCGGCAGGGATACCCTTGGGCAGTACTTC; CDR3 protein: CASTGRDTLGQYF
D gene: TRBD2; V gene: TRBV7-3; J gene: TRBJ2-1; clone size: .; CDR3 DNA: TGTGCCAGCAGCTTAATTGCGGGAGGTCTCAATGAGCAGTTCTTC; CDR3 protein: CASSLIAGGLNEQFF
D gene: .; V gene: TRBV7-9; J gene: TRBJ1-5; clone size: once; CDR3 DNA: TGTGCCAGCAGCTTAGAGGGGGTACAGCCCCAGCATTTT; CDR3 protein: CASSLEGVQPQHF
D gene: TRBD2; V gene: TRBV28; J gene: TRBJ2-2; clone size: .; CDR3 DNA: TGTGCCAGCGCGGGAGGGACGAACACCGGGGAGCTGTTTTTT; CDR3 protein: CASAGGTNTGELFF
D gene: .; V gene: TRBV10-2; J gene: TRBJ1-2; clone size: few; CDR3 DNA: TGCGCCAGCAGTGAATTCGGGGATGGCTACACCTTC; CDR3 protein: CASSEFGDGYTF
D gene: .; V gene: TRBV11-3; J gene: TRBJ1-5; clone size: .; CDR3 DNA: TGTGCCAGCAGCTTTTTACCCCAGAGGGGGGACAATCAGCCCCAGCATTTT; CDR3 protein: CASSFLPQRGDNQPQHF
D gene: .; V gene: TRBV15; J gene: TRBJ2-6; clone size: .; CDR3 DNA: TGTGCCACCAGCAGAGATGGTGCAGGGGGGTCTGGGGCCAACGTCCTGACTTTC; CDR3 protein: CATSRDGAGGSGANVLTF
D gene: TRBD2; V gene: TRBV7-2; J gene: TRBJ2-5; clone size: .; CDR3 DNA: TGTGCCAGCAGCTTAAGGACTAGCGGGAGCGGTGAGACCCAGTACTTC; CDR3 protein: CASSLRTSGSGETQYF
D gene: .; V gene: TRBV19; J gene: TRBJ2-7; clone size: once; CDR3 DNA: TGTGCCAGTAGTCCCACCGGGACACGTTACGAGCAGTACTTC; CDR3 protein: CASSPTGTRYEQYF
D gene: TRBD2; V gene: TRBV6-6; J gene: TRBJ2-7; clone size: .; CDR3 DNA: TGTGCCAGCAGTTACCAGGGGCGGGAGGGGAGCGAGCAGTACTTC; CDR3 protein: CASSYQGREGSEQYF
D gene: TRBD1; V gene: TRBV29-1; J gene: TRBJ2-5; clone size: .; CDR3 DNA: TGCAGCGTTCGTCGGACAGGGGCGGTCCAAGAGACCCAGTACTTC; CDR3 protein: CSVRRTGAVQETQYF
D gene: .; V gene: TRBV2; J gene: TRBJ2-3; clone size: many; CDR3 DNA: TGTGCCAGCAATTCCGGGTCAGATACGCAGTATTTT; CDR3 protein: CASNSGSDTQYF
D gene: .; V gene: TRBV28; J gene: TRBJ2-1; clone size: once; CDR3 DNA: TGTGCCAGCAAATCCTACAATGAGCAGTTCTTC; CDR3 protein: CASKSYNEQFF
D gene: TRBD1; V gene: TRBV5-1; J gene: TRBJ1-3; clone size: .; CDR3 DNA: TGCGCCAGCAGCCCCCAACAGGGGGGAAACACCATATATTTT; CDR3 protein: CASSPQQGGNTIYF
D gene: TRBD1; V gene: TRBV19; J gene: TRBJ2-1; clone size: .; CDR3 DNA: TGTGCCAGTAGTATGGCCCGGGACAGGGACACCTACAATGAGCAGTTCTTC; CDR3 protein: CASSMARDRDTYNEQFF
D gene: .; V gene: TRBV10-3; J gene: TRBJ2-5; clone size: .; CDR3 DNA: TGTGCCATCAGTCCCAGGCTGACGGGGTTGGAGACCCAGTACTTC; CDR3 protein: CAISPRLTGLETQYF
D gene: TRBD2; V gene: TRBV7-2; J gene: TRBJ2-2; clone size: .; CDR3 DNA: TGTGCCAGCAGCTCCACTACTAGCGGGAGGGCCTCCGGGGAGTTGTTTTTT; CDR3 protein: CASSSTTSGRASGELFF
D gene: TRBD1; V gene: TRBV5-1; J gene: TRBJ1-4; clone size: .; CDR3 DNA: TGCGCCAGCAGCTTGGCCCAGGGGGTCGAAAAACTGTTTTTT; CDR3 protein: CASSLAQGVEKLFF
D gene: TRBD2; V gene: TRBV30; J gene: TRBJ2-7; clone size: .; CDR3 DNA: TGTGCCTGGATGGAGGCGGGAGGGGCCTACGAGCAGTACTTC; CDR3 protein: CAWMEAGGAYEQYF
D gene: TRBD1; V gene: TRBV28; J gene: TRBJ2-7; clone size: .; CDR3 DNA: TGTGCCAGCAAAAGGCAGGGGGTTTACGAGCAGTACTTC; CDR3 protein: CASKRQGVYEQYF
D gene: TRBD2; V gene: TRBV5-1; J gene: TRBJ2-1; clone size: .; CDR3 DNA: TGCGCCAGCAGCTTGCGGGGGACTAGCGGGACTGGCTCCTACAATGAGCAGTTCTTC; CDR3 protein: CASSLRGTSGTGSYNEQFF
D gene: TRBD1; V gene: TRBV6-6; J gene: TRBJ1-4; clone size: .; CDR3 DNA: TGTGCCAGCAGCACAGGGGGAAAACTGTTTTTT; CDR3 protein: CASSTGGKLFF
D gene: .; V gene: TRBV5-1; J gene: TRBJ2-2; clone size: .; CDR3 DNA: TGCGCCAGCAGCTTGAGGGTGGGGTATGCGATTACCGGGGAGCTGTTTTTT; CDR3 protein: CASSLRVGYAITGELFF
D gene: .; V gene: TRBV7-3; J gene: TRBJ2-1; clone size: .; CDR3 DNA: TGTGCCAGCAGCTCAACTGTAGTGAGTGAGCAGTTCTTC; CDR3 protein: CASSSTVVSEQFF